The TCR beta chain under discussion was sequenced for a study of tumor-infiltrating lymphocytes in primary liver carcinoma (dated by TCRdb to the late 2010s). About the full investigation: Between late 2015 and March 2016, roughly 5 patients in China with histopathologically diagnosed primary liver carcinoma had their tumors surgically resected. Of the five patients, three men and two women aged 30 to 69 years, four had hepatocellular carcinoma and one had combined HCC and intrahepatic cholangiocarcinoma. Tumors of the five patients were stage T1-T3 N0M0 with maximum diameters of roughly 4.2 to 10 cm. Roughly 3.5 to 7.5 million productive TCRbeta reads were obtained per sample, and no significant difference in read depth was found between tissue types. For each liver tumor, the study sampled five regions along with adjacent normal tissue and blood, and applied TCRbeta repertoire sequencing, expression microarrays and whole-exome sequencing. A total of approximately 35 specimens from 5 patients underwent TCRbeta repertoire sequencing, comprising some 25 tumor regions, 5 adjacent noncancerous liver tissues and 5 peripheral blood samples. High reproducibility was observed for the technical replicate repertoires, with mean shared-clone rates about 0.92 and correlation coefficients above 0.98. Study-wide findings and limitations: Only five patients were included in the study, and the authors note that the findings should be validated in a larger study. The top 250 clones accounted for a significantly greater share of the repertoire in tumors than in blood (p = 0.039). Because only the TCR beta chain was sequenced and unpaired alpha chains were not captured, true repertoire diversity is likely underestimated. Since the samples were bulk and unsorted, there was no way to compare CD4+ and CD8+ T cell repertoires. Pairs of tumor regions showed greater repertoire overlap (mean roughly 36%) than tumor-adjacent pairs (around 17%) or tumor-blood pairs (roughly 14%), which is consistent with antigen-driven expansion.

V and J are truncated by 0 bases and 1 base respectively, leaving an intervening sequence of 10 bases. The CDR1 and CDR2 encoded by the germline V gene are ENHRY and SYGVKD. The CDR3 contains 15 residues, cysteine and phenylalanine counted. Just the 45-base CDR3 DNA is kept, in frame starting at base 1. This clonotype was observed many times. Which antigen it targets is not known. Within one base of it there is no much larger clone, and no base qualities were kept. Blood RNA was extracted from unsorted whole blood using TRIzol reagent, and germline DNA was obtained with the DNeasy Blood & Tissue kit. Patients had chronic HBV infection and were treatment-naive at sampling. Before surgery, four milliliters of peripheral blood were collected into K2EDTA tubes. Using a constant-region primer and ProtoScript II reverse transcriptase, TCRbeta-specific cDNA was reverse-transcribed from 450 to 650 ng total RNA. The TCRbeta libraries were prepared through three rounds of nested multiplex PCR following a slightly modified ARM-PCR procedure. Multiplex TRBV1-TRBV30 forward primers and a Cbeta reverse primer were used in the first two PCR rounds, each of which was run for roughly 9 cycles. Sample barcodes and Illumina adapters were added in a final 25-cycle PCR using Deep VentR polymerase. Before sequencing, amplicons of 200-500 bp were gel-purified using a QIAquick gel extraction kit. An Illumina HiSeq 2500 was used to sequence the TCRbeta amplicons, generating 250-bp paired-end reads. In the original analysis: Quality trimming of reads was performed with Trimmomatic v0.33, and paired reads were merged with FLASH v1.2.11 so that full CDR3 sequences could be recovered. MiGEC v1.2.1b assigned V, D and J germline segments to the rearranged TCRbeta sequences. Clonotype statistics and Shannon-Wiener diversity indices were computed with VDJtools v1.0.0. Except for diversity analysis, only the 250 most abundant clonotypes of each sample were used in subsequent analyses to reduce sampling bias. Through fastp at Q25 and MiXCR, TCRdb rebuilt clones from the public reads, retaining in-frame beta chains. One record per CDR3 amino acid sequence lists the most common genes and DNA. What appears here as the V and J calls and clone size reflects TCRdb's work, not the paper's. In all, the sample holds approximately 330,000 distinct CDR3 sequences, and less than 70% of those were seen once. Jointly, the top ten make up about 6.5% of the sample.

The sequence links TRBV10-3 to TRBJ2-7; the D segment could be TRBD1, given 7 matching bases. The sample consisted of peripheral blood. This clonotype was sampled from a man in his forties with primary liver carcinoma and hepatitis B virus infection. At the DNA level, the sequence is TGTGCCATCAGTGAGTCCCCAGGGGGGTCCTACGAGCAGTACTTC. It is translated as CAISESPGGSYEQYF.